The 32 T cell receptor beta chains listed next were all sequenced from one sample in a study of blood T cell repertoires in COVID-19. Here immunoSEQ multiplex PCR was the method, and the copy in TCRdb shows in-frame clones only, minus some. This sample yields approximately 30,000 clones, of which 76% are seen a single time; almost 40% belongs to the top ten. Sequencing used peripheral blood. The receptors derive from a man between 65 and 85 years old with acute or convalescent COVID-19.

This clone was seen more than once but under ten times. The chain employs TRBV7-9 and TRBJ1-1; unclear D gene. Germline CDR1 SEHNR, CDR2 FQNEAQ (reference sequence). The CDR3 is made up of 13 amino acids. The V gene lost 6 bases and the J gene lost 0 bases, with 8 bases spanning the gap. The CDR3 protein is CASRVEVNTEAFF. The CDR3 DNA sequence: TGTGCCAGCAGGGTAGAGGTGAACACTGAAGCTTTCTTT.

The CDR3 coding sequence is TGTGCCAGCAGTGTTCTAGTTTCCTATGGCTACACCTTC. It codes for CASSVLVSYGYTF. The chain uses TRBV6-2 or TRBV6-3 and TRBJ1-2; D is unresolved. Germline CDR1 and CDR2: MNHEY and SVGEGT. The CDR3 is 13 residues long. V lost 5 bases and J lost 4, with 11 bases in between.

This clone came up a few times. The J gene is TRBJ2-1, the V gene TRBV5-5, with a possible D match to TRBD1 (6 bases). Trimming cost V 2 bases and J 7 bases, with 19 bases left between them. There are 16 residues in the CDR3. In germline, CDR1 is SGHKS, CDR2 YYEKEE (reference sequence). Written as DNA, the CDR3 is TGTGCCAGCAGCTTATCCACAGGGATTCGGGCAAATGAGCAGTTCTTC. The encoded protein is CASSLSTGIRANEQFF.

The chain joins TRBV7-2 to TRBJ2-5; 12 bases are shared with TRBD2. V lost 4 bases, J lost 5 bases, and 8 bases stayed unmatched. The germline V gene encodes CDR1 SGHTA and CDR2 FQGNSA. The CDR3 contains 16 residues. CDR3 sequence: CASSSQLAGGGETQYF. DNA of the CDR3: TGTGCCAGCAGCTCTCAACTAGCGGGGGGCGGGGAGACCCAGTACTTC.

This chain links TRBV29-1 with TRBJ2-2; maybe TRBD1 (5 bases). The V end lost 4 bases, the J end lost 5 bases, and 11 bases lay between the germline ends. This CDR3 contains 13 residues. Germline V gene sequence: CDR1 SQVTM, CDR2 ANQGSEA. The CDR3, as DNA: TGCAGCGTTGCCCAACAGGAGACCGGGGAGCTGTTTTTT. Encoded protein: CSVAQQETGELFF.

The gene calls are TRBV7-2 and TRBJ2-1; 7 bases align to TRBD2. Germline V CDR1 and CDR2: SGHTA, FQGNSA. This CDR3 region has 13 residues. Trimming took 4 bases from V and 4 from J; bases not matched to a gene: 1. As DNA, the CDR3 is TGTGCCAGCAGCTCGGGACTATACAATGAGCAGTTCTTC. Its protein product is CASSSGLYNEQFF.

This clone was detected a few times. The J gene is TRBJ1-1, the V gene TRBV6-5, with D unclear. Germline-derived CDR1 and CDR2 are MNHEY and SVGAGI. CDR3 length: 15 amino acids. The ends were cut back, 2 bases at V and 1 base at J, with 11 bases in the middle. CDR3 amino acids: CASSYESTPNTEAFF. The CDR3, as DNA: TGTGCCAGCAGTTACGAATCGACTCCGAACACTGAAGCTTTCTTT.

This clone has just one count. This CDR3 is CASGLAGRQETQYF. The CDR3 nucleotides read TGTGCCAGCGGGCTAGCGGGGAGACAAGAGACCCAGTACTTC. This chain uses TRBV3-1 (or the pseudogene TRBV3-2) with TRBJ2-5; TRBD2 matches at 9 bases. With 8 bases clipped from V and 2 bases from J, the junction kept 6 bases outside the gene matches. Per the germline V gene, CDR1 is LGHDT and CDR2 is YNNKEL (reference sequence). This CDR3 is built from 14 residues.

The gene calls are TRBV5-4 and TRBJ2-3; tentatively, D is TRBD2 (5 bases). Germline loops: CDR1 SGHNT, CDR2 YYREEE (reference sequence). CDR3 length equals 15 residues. V lost 0 bases to trimming and J lost 1 base, with 9 bases between them. CDR3 protein: CASSLVEVGTDTQYF. The CDR3, as DNA: TGTGCCAGCAGCTTGGTGGAGGTGGGCACAGATACGCAGTATTTT.

This rearrangement joins TRBV6-5 to TRBJ1-3; TRBD1 is a possible D gene (6 bases). The V and J ends lost 5 bases and 0 bases respectively, with 8 bases between them. Looked up from germline, CDR1 is MNHEY and CDR2 is SVGAGI. The CDR3 runs 14 residues. CDR3 in DNA: TGTGCCAGCAGTCGGGACAACTCTGGAAACACCATATATTTT. This sequence encodes CASSRDNSGNTIYF.

This rearrangement joins TRBV4-2 to TRBJ1-5; D gene ambiguous. Trimming pared 1 base from V and 6 bases from J, leaving 10 bases between. The germline V gene has CDR1 LGHNA and CDR2 YNFKEQ. The CDR3 has 14 amino acids. The CDR3 sequence: CASSQVLRSQPQHF. In nucleotides, the CDR3 is TGTGCCAGCAGCCAAGTCCTCCGGAGTCAGCCCCAGCATTTT.

This sequence joins TRBV5-1 and TRBJ2-1; 9 bases align to TRBD2. The ends lost 2 bases at V and 11 bases at J; junction bases unmatched: 8. This CDR3 is built from 14 residues. The germline gives CDR1 SGHRS, CDR2 YFSETQ. CDR3 sequence: CASSFSGSAFQQFF. In DNA, the CDR3 is TGCGCCAGCAGCTTTAGCGGGAGCGCTTTTCAGCAGTTCTTC.

The V call is TRBV18, the J call TRBJ1-1, with D possibly matching TRBD1 (5 bases). Trimming left V 3 bases short and J 4 bases short, with 12 bases between. Germline V lookup: CDR1 KGHSH, CDR2 LQKENI. This CDR3 contains 14 residues. The CDR3 sequence is CASSPTRVITEAFF. The CDR3 region has the DNA TGTGCCAGCTCACCCACCAGGGTTATCACTGAAGCTTTCTTT. The full variable domain, rest sourced from reference TRBV18 and TRBJ1-1, is NAGVMQNPRHLVRRRGQEARLRCSPMKGHSHVYWYRQLPEEGLKFMVYLQKENIIDESGMPKERFSAEFPKEGPSILRIQQVVRGDSAAYFCASSPTRVITEAFFGQGTRLTVV.

V gene TRBV6-4 combines with J gene TRBJ1-2; TRBD1 matches at 8 bases. This CDR3 has 15 residues. Germline V lookup: CDR1 MRHNA, CDR2 SNTAGT. Unmatched junction bases numbered 13, after V lost 6 bases and J lost 7 bases. The CDR3 protein is CASSNTGGRGGGYTF. CDR3 bases: TGTGCCAGCAGCAATACAGGGGGGAGAGGAGGTGGCTACACCTTC.

The chain joins TRBV24-1 to TRBJ2-3; D perhaps matches TRBD1 (6 bases). CDR1 KGHDR and CDR2 SFDVKD come from the germline V gene. This CDR3 region has 13 residues. Trimming removed 7 bases at V and 4 bases at J, with 11 bases between. CDR3 nucleotide sequence: TGTGCCACCAGGGCCAGGGGAGCAGATACGCAGTATTTT. Translating gives CATRARGADTQYF.

This rearrangement joins TRBV20-1 to TRBJ2-1; no clear D gene. Trimming stripped 6 bases from V and 8 bases from J, with 11 bases between. CDR1 and CDR2 (germline): DFQATT, SNEGSKA (reference sequence). This CDR3 is 11 amino acids long. The CDR3 here is CSALVVDEQFF. The CDR3 DNA follows: TGCAGTGCGCTAGTCGTCGATGAGCAGTTCTTC.

V gene TRBV19 combines with J gene TRBJ1-1; perhaps TRBD1 as D (5 bases). Germline CDR1 and CDR2: LNHDA and SQIVND (reference sequence). This CDR3 is 11 amino acids long. V lost 5 bases and J 5 bases, leaving 6 bases between the germline ends. The CDR3 here is CASSQGTEAFF. The CDR3 bases are TGTGCCAGTAGTCAGGGTACTGAAGCTTTCTTT.

This clone was seen a single time. The J gene is TRBJ1-5, the V gene TRBV7-8; no reliable D call. V shed 4 bases and J shed 6 bases, with 16 bases lying between them. The CDR3 consists of 15 residues. CDR1 is SGHVS, CDR2 FQNEAQ, per germline. The CDR3 DNA is TGTGCCAGCAGCTCGCTAGATCCATCGAGTCAGCCCCAGCATTTT. It specifies CASSSLDPSSQPQHF.

This sequence joins TRBV5-1 and TRBJ2-7, with D hard to call. Trimming took off 0 bases at V and 4 bases at J, with 8 bases between the two ends. Germline CDR1 and CDR2: SGHRS and YFSETQ. CDR3 length equals 13 residues. This CDR3 is CASSLAPIYEQYF. CDR3 sequence (DNA): TGCGCCAGCAGCTTGGCCCCTATTTACGAGCAGTACTTC. Complete variable domain (other parts from reference TRBV5-1 and TRBJ2-7): KAGVTQTPRYLIKTRGQQVTLSCSPISGHRSVSWYQQTPGQGLQFLFEYFSETQRNKGNFPGRFSGRQFSNSRSEMNVSTLELGDSALYLCASSLAPIYEQYFGPGTRLTVT.

This sequence joins TRBV19 and TRBJ1-1; 8 bases line up with TRBD1. The length of the CDR3 is 13 residues. Per germline, CDR1 LNHDA and CDR2 SQIVND (reference sequence). V shed 9 bases and J 2 bases; nucleotides not matched to a gene: 5. CDR3 DNA: TGTGCCAGCACGGGACAGGTAAACACTGAAGCTTTCTTT. This sequence encodes CASTGQVNTEAFF. Together with reference TRBV19 and TRBJ1-1, the CDR3 gives the full variable domain: DGGITQSPKYLFRKEGQNVTLSCEQNLNHDAMYWYRQDPGQGLRLIYYSQIVNDFQKGDIAEGYSVSREKKESFPLTVTSAQKNPTAFYLCASTGQVNTEAFFGQGTRLTVV.

This clone has a handful of counts. The chain employs TRBV28 and TRBJ2-5; 9 bases are shared with TRBD1. J lost 7 bases, V lost 2 bases, and 5 bases had no gene match. The CDR3 runs 14 residues. CDR1 is MDHEN, CDR2 SYDVKM, per germline. The CDR3: CASSLGQGRGTQYF. As DNA, the CDR3 is TGTGCCAGCAGTTTAGGACAGGGGAGGGGGACCCAGTACTTC.

The V call is TRBV5-1, the J call TRBJ2-1; D is unclear. The CDR3 sequence is 11 residues long. V was cut by 4 bases and J by 5 bases, with 4 bases left in between. Germline V gives CDR1 SGHRS, CDR2 YFSETQ. CDR3 residues: CASSLNNEQFF. Here the CDR3 DNA reads TGCGCCAGCAGCCTAAACAATGAGCAGTTCTTC.

This chain joins TRBV3-1 (or the pseudogene TRBV3-2) and TRBJ1-2, with 7 bases identical to TRBD1. CDR1 and CDR2 (germline): LGHDT, YNNKEL (reference sequence). The junction had 2 bases not matched to a gene; V was cut back by 2 bases and J by 5 bases. The CDR3 runs 13 residues. Here the CDR3 DNA reads TGTGCCAGCAGCCAACAGGGGGAGTATGGCTACACCTTC. Protein sequence: CASSQQGEYGYTF.

The J gene is TRBJ1-2, the V gene TRBV28; possibly TRBD1 for D (6 bases). Trimming removed 3 bases at V and 2 bases at J, with 13 bases between. CDR3 length: 15 residues. CDR1 and CDR2 from the germline V gene are MDHEN and SYDVKM. The CDR3 loop is CASSFPSTGNYGYTF. DNA for the CDR3: TGTGCCAGCAGTTTCCCTTCGACAGGAAACTATGGCTACACCTTC.

The chain links TRBV2 to TRBJ1-2, with TRBD1 identical over 10 bases. There are 14 residues in the CDR3. The trim removed 7 bases at V and 4 bases at J, leaving 6 bases unmatched. The germline V gene has CDR1 SNHLY and CDR2 FYNNEI. The CDR3 coding sequence is TGTGCCAGCACTTTGGGACAGGGGTTCTATGGCTACACCTTC. Amino acids: CASTLGQGFYGYTF.

This clone was seen a single time. The gene calls are TRBV11-2 and TRBJ2-7; the match to TRBD2 covers 9 bases. CDR1 is SGHAT, CDR2 FQNNGV, per germline. V was pared by 5 bases and J by 4 bases, with 12 bases of the junction left unmatched. The CDR3 is 16 residues long. The CDR3 protein is CASSPISGRGGYEQYF. The CDR3 DNA reads as TGTGCCAGCAGCCCGATTAGCGGGAGAGGTGGGTACGAGCAGTACTTC.

The chain couples TRBV6-2 or TRBV6-3 to TRBJ2-1, with 9 bases identical to TRBD1. CDR3 length equals 17 residues. V dropped 2 bases and J dropped 7; count of bases not matched to a gene: 12. The germline V gene encodes CDR1 MNHEY and CDR2 SVGEGT. CDR3 in amino acids: CASSYGPGTGIRNEQFF. The CDR3 nucleotides read TGTGCCAGCAGTTACGGCCCCGGGACAGGGATTCGAAATGAGCAGTTCTTC.

A few counts support this clone. The chain joins TRBV6-1 to TRBJ1-5; TRBD1 matches at 8 bases. Germline assignment: CDR1 MNHNS and CDR2 SASEGT. The CDR3 spans 15 residues. With 3 bases clipped from V and 1 base from J, the junction kept 2 bases outside the gene matches. In DNA, the CDR3 is TGTGCCAGCAGTGATGGACAGGGAAGCAATCAGCCCCAGCATTTT. As protein: CASSDGQGSNQPQHF.

The chain couples TRBV14 to TRBJ2-2; no clear D. There are 15 residues in the CDR3. Germline lookup yields CDR1 SGHDN and CDR2 FVKESK. Trimming shortened V by 3 bases and J by 7 bases, and 15 bases separated the two germline ends. The CDR3, as DNA: TGTGCCAGCAGCCAGGTGACGGGTGTGATCGGGGAGCTGTTTTTT. Protein product: CASSQVTGVIGELFF. Full variable domain (missing parts from reference TRBV14 and TRBJ2-2): EAGVTQFPSHSVIEKGQTVTLRCDPISGHDNLYWYRRVMGKEIKFLLHFVKESKQDESGMPNNRFLAERTGGTYSTLKVQPAELEDSGVYFCASSQVTGVIGELFFGEGSRLTVL.

V and J are TRBV7-9 and TRBJ2-2, with TRBD2 identical over 8 bases. J lost 4 bases, V lost 6 bases, and 7 bases had no gene match. CDR1 and CDR2 (germline): SEHNR, FQNEAQ (reference sequence). The CDR3 loop spans 15 amino acids. CDR3 nucleotides: TGTGCCAGCAGTTCGTCAGCGGGAGTCACCGGGGAGCTGTTTTTT. Translated, it gives CASSSSAGVTGELFF. Filled out from reference TRBV7-9 and TRBJ2-2, the complete variable domain reads DTGVSQNPRHKITKRGQNVTFRCDPISEHNRLYWYRQTLGQGPEFLTYFQNEAQLEKSRLLSDRFSAERPKGSFSTLEIQRTEQGDSAMYLCASSSSAGVTGELFFGEGSRLTVL.

This clone has a count of ten or more. The chain recombines TRBV4-1 with TRBJ2-1; D uncertain. The germline CDR1 and CDR2 sequences are MGHRA and YSYEKL. The germline V and J ends were trimmed by 3 bases and 10 bases, with 25 bases remaining between them. The CDR3 has 17 residues. The CDR3 protein is CASSQANLIVSGPEQFF. CDR3 coding DNA: TGCGCCAGCAGCCAGGCCAACCTCATAGTTAGTGGGCCCGAGCAGTTCTTC.

The chain carries TRBV7-9 and TRBJ2-4, with D tentatively TRBD2 (5 bases). This CDR3 has 18 residues. CDR1 SEHNR and CDR2 FQNEAQ come from the germline V gene (reference sequence). V was clipped by 3 bases and J by 7 bases, with 25 bases between them. The CDR3 DNA reads TGTGCCAGCAGCTTGGCTCTTTACACCTCCCCGAAGCGGAACATTCAGTACTTC. Translating it yields CASSLALYTSPKRNIQYF.